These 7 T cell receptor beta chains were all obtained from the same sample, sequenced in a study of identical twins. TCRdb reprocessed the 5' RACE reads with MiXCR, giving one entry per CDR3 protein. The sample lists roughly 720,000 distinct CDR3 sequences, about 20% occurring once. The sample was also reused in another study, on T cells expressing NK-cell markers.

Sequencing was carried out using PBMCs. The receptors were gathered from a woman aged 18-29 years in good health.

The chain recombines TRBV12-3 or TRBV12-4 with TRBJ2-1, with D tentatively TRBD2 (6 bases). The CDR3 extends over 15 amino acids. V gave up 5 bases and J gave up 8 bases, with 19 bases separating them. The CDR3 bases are TGTGCCAGCAGTGTTAGCGGAGGAGGCGGCGATGAGCAGTTCTTC. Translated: CASSVSGGGGDEQFF.

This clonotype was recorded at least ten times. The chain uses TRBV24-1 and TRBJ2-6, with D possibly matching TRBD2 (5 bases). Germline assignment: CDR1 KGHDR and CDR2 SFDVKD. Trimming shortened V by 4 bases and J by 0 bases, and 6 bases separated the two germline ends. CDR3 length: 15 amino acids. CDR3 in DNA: TGTGCCACCAGTGAAGGGAGCTCTGGGGCCAACGTCCTGACTTTC. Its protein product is CATSEGSSGANVLTF.

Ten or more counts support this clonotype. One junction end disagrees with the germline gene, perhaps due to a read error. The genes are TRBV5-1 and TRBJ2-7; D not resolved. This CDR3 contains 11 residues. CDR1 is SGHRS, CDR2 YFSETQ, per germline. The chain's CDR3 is CASSPPYEQYF. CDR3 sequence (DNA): TGTGCCAGCAGCCCCCCCTACGAGCAGTACTTC.

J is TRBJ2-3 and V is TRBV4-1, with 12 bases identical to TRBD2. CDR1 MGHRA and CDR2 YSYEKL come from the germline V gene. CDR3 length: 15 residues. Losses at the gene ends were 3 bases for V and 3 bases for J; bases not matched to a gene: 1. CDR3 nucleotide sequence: TGCGCCAGCAGCCAGACTAGCGGGAGAACAGATACGCAGTATTTT. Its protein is CASSQTSGRTDTQYF.

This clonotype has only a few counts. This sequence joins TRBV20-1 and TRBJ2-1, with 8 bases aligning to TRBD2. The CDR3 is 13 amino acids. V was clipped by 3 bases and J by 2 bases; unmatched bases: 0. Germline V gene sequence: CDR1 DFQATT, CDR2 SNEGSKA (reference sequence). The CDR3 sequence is CSASGRAYNEQFF. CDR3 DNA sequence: TGCAGTGCTAGCGGGAGGGCCTACAATGAGCAGTTCTTC.

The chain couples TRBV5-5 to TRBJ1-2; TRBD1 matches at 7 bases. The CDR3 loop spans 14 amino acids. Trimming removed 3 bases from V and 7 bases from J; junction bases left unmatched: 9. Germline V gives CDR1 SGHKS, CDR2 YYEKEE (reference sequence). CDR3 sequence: CASSWDSSVLGYTF. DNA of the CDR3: TGTGCCAGCAGCTGGGACAGTTCGGTTCTTGGCTACACCTTC. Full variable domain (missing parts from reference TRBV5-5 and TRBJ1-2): DAGVTQSPTHLIKTRGQQVTLRCSPISGHKSVSWYQQVLGQGPQFIFQYYEKEERGRGNFPDRFSARQFPNYSSELNVNALLLGDSALYLCASSWDSSVLGYTFGSGTRLTVV.

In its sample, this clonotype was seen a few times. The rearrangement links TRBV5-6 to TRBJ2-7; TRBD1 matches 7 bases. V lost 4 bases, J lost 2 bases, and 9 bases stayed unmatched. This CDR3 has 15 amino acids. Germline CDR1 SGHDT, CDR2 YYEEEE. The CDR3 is CASSPPNRGPYEQYF. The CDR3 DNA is TGTGCCAGCAGCCCTCCTAACAGGGGACCCTACGAGCAGTACTTC. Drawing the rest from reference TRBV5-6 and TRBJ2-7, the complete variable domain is DAGVTQSPTHLIKTRGQQVTLRCSPKSGHDTVSWYQQALGQGPQFIFQYYEEEERQRGNFPDRFSGHQFPNYSSELNVNALLLGDSALYLCASSPPNRGPYEQYFGPGTRLTVT.